The rows below give T cell receptor beta chains drawn from one sample of a study of T cell repertoires in cytomegalovirus infection. TCRdb ran MiXCR on the reads and lists one entry per CDR3 protein. This sample carries roughly 320,000 distinct CDR3 sequences, roughly 9.3% of them seen once, and the ten largest clones take around 2.4%. The sequenced sample was PBMCs. The origin of the receptors is a human donor in good health (CMV status not recorded). Some clones in this sample may be carry-over from other donors' samples. The CDR3 runs from the conserved cysteine through the conserved F or W. The D gene is left open where the match is weak.

CDR3aa: CASSPRTVTGELFF
d_gene: -
j_gene: TRBJ2-2
v_gene: TRBV5-5

CDR3aa: CATSDATGRTDTQYF
d_gene: -
j_gene: TRBJ2-3
v_gene: TRBV24-1

CDR3aa: CASSLALGSQKETQYF
d_gene: -
j_gene: TRBJ2-5
v_gene: TRBV5-1

CDR3aa: CSASRPGLGSYNEQFF
d_gene: -
j_gene: TRBJ2-1
v_gene: TRBV20-1

CDR3aa: CASSRSPGLVGTGELFF
d_gene: TRBD2
j_gene: TRBJ2-2
v_gene: TRBV28

CDR3aa: CASKGVMGTGELFF
d_gene: -
j_gene: TRBJ2-2
v_gene: TRBV7-6

CDR3aa: CASEGVGANVLTF
d_gene: -
j_gene: TRBJ2-6
v_gene: TRBV12-3/TRBV12-4

CDR3aa: CAAEGGNTEAFF
d_gene: -
j_gene: TRBJ1-1
v_gene: TRBV7-9

CDR3aa: CASSSSGGVWNEQFF
d_gene: TRBD2
j_gene: TRBJ2-1
v_gene: TRBV5-6

CDR3aa: CASSDSRKGMNTEAFF
d_gene: -
j_gene: TRBJ1-1
v_gene: TRBV6-4

CDR3aa: CASSLRGGPSEEQYF
d_gene: -
j_gene: TRBJ2-7
v_gene: TRBV7-6

CDR3aa: CASSYVGTVYNEQFF
d_gene: TRBD1
j_gene: TRBJ2-1
v_gene: TRBV6-2/TRBV6-3

CDR3aa: CASSLARVSEAFF
d_gene: -
j_gene: TRBJ1-1
v_gene: TRBV6-2/TRBV6-3

CDR3aa: CASSPSGGAAGELFF
d_gene: TRBD2
j_gene: TRBJ2-2
v_gene: TRBV11-2

CDR3aa: CASSPLRGVSGANVLTF
d_gene: -
j_gene: TRBJ2-6
v_gene: TRBV7-2

CDR3aa: CASSLGISETLRETQYF
d_gene: -
j_gene: TRBJ2-5
v_gene: TRBV7-6

CDR3aa: CASSQNRGSYEQYF
d_gene: TRBD1
j_gene: TRBJ2-7
v_gene: TRBV14